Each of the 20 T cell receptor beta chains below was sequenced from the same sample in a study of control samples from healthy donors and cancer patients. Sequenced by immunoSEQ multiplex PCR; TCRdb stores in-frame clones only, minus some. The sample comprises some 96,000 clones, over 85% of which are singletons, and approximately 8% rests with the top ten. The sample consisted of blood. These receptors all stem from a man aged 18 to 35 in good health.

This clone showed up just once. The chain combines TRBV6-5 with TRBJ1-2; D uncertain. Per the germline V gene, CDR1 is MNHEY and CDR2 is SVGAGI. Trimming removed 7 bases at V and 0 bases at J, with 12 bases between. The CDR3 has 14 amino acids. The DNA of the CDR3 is TGTGCCAGCAAGAGGGTTGGGGCTAACTATGGCTACACCTTC. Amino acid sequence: CASKRVGANYGYTF.

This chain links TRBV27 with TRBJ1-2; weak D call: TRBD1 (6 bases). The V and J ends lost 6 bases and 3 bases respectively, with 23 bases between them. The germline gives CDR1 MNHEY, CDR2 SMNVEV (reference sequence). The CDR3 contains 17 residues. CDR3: CASSSGAGGGEYYGYTF. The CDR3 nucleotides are TGTGCCAGCAGCTCAGGCGCGGGGGGGGGCGAGTACTATGGCTACACCTTC.

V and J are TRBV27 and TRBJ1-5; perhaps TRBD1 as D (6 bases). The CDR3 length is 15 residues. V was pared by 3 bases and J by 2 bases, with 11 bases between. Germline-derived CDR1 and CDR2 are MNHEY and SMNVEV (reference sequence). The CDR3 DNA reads TGTGCCAGCAGTTTGTCGGCAGGGGGCAATCAGCCCCAGCATTTT. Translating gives CASSLSAGGNQPQHF.

CDR3 in DNA: TGTGCCAGCAGTTCAGGGGTTAGCTCCTACAATGAGCAGTTCTTC. Its translation: CASSSGVSSYNEQFF. The chain joins TRBV27 to TRBJ2-1, with D maybe TRBD1 (6 bases). Germline V lookup: CDR1 MNHEY, CDR2 SMNVEV (reference sequence). Trimming shortened V by 4 bases and J by 0 bases, and 10 bases separated the two germline ends. The CDR3 length is 15 residues.

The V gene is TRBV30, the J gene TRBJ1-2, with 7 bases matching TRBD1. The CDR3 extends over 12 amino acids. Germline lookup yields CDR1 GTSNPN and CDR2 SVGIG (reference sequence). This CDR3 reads CALLGTDYGYTF. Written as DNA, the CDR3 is TGTGCGTTGCTCGGGACAGACTATGGCTACACCTTC. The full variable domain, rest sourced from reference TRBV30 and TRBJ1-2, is SQTIHQWPATLVQPVGSPLSLECTVEGTSNPNLYWYRQAAGRGLQLLFYSVGIGQISSEVPQNLSASRPQDRQFILSSKKLLLSDSGFYLCALLGTDYGYTFGSGTRLTVV.

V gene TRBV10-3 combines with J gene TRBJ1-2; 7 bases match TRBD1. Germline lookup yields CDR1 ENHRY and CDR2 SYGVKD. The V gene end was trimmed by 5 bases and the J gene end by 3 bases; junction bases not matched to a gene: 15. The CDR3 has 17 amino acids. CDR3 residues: CAISPGTADPRDYGYTF. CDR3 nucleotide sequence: TGTGCCATCAGTCCCGGGACAGCGGACCCGAGGGACTATGGCTACACCTTC.

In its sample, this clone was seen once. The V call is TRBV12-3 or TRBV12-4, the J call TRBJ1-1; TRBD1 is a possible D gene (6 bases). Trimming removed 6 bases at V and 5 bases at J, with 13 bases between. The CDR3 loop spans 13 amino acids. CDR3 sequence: CASRSRGSTEAFF. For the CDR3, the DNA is TGTGCCAGCAGGAGCAGGGGCTCTACTGAAGCTTTCTTT.

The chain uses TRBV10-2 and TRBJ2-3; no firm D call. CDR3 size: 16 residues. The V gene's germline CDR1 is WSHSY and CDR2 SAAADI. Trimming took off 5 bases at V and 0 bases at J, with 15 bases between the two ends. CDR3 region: CASSSRTASSTDTQYF. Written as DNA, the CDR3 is TGCGCCAGCAGTTCCCGTACAGCCTCTAGCACAGATACGCAGTATTTT.

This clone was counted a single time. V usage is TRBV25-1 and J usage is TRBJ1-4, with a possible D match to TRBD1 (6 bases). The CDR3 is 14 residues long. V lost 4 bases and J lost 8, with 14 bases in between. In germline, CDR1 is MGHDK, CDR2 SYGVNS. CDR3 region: CASSGGARGEKLFF. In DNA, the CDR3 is TGTGCCAGCAGTGGGGGGGCGAGAGGGGAAAAACTGTTTTTT.

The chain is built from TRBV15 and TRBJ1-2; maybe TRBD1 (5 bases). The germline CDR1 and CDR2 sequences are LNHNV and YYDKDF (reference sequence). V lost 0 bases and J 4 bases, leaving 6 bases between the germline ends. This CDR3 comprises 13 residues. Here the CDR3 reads CATSREGVYGYTF. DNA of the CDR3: TGTGCCACCAGCAGAGAAGGGGTCTATGGCTACACCTTC.

Written as DNA, the CDR3 is TGTGCCACCGCACAGGGGGATCAGCCCCAGCATTTT. It specifies CATAQGDQPQHF. The chain combines TRBV19 with TRBJ1-5; 8 nucleotides line up with TRBD1. Trimming cost V 10 bases and J 5 bases; bases outside gene matches: 4. CDR1 LNHDA and CDR2 SQIVND come from the germline V gene (reference sequence). The CDR3 length is 12 residues. Looking up the rest from reference TRBV19 and TRBJ1-5 gives the full variable domain: DGGITQSPKYLFRKEGQNVTLSCEQNLNHDAMYWYRQDPGQGLRLIYYSQIVNDFQKGDIAEGYSVSREKKESFPLTVTSAQKNPTAFYLCATAQGDQPQHFGDGTRLSIL.

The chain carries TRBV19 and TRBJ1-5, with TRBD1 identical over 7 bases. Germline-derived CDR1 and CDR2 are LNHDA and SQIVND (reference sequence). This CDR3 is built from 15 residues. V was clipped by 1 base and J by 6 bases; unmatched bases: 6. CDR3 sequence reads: CASSIGQGYGQPQHF. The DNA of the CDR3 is TGTGCCAGTAGTATAGGACAGGGCTACGGTCAGCCCCAGCATTTT.

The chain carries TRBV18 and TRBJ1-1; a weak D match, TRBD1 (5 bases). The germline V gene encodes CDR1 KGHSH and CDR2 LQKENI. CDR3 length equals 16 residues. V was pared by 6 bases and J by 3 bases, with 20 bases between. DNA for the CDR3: TGTGCCAGCTCCCCGCTACACTCATTGGGGGACACTGAAGCTTTCTTT. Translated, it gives CASSPLHSLGDTEAFF.

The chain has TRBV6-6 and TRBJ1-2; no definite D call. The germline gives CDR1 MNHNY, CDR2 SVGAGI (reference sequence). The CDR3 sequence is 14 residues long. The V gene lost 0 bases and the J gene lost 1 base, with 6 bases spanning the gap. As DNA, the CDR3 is TGTGCCAGCAGTTACTCGAATGTTAACTATGGCTACACCTTC. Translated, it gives CASSYSNVNYGYTF.

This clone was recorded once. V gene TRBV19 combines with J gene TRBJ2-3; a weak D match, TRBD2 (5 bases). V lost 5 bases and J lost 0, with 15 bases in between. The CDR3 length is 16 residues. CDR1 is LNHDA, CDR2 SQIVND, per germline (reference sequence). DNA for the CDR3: TGTGCCAGTAGTGCTGAGGGATTAGCTAGCACAGATACGCAGTATTTT. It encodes CASSAEGLASTDTQYF.

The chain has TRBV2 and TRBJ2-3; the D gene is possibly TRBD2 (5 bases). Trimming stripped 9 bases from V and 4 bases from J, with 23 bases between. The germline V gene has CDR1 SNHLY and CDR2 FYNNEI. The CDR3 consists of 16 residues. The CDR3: CASRRARTQGADTQYF. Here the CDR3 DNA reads TGTGCCAGTCGGAGAGCTAGGACTCAAGGCGCAGATACGCAGTATTTT. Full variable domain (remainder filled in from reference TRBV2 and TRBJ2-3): EPEVTQTPSHQVTQMGQEVILRCVPISNHLYFYWYRQILGQKVEFLVSFYNNEISEKSEIFDDQFSVERPDGSNFTLKIRSTKLEDSAMYFCASRRARTQGADTQYFGPGTRLTVL.

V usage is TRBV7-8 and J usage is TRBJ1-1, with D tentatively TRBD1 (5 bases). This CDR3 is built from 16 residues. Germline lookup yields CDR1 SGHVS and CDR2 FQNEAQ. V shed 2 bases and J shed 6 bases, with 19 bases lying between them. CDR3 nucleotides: TGTGCCAGCAGCTTAATTTCGGGCCCCCGGGGGGCTGAAGCTTTCTTT. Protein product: CASSLISGPRGAEAFF.

CDR3 DNA: TGTGCCAGCAGTGAATTACTCACAGGGGCATATGGCTACACCTTC. This sequence encodes CASSELLTGAYGYTF. The rearrangement joins TRBV2 to TRBJ1-2, with 7 bases identical to TRBD1. Germline CDR1 SNHLY, CDR2 FYNNEI. The CDR3 covers 15 residues. The V gene end was trimmed by 2 bases and the J gene end by 5 bases; junction bases not matched to a gene: 8.

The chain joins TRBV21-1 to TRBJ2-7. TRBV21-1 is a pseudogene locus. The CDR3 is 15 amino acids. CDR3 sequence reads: CASPGRQVSSYEQYF. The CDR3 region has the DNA TGTGCCAGCCCCGGGCGGCAGGTCAGTTCCTACGAGCAGTACTTC.

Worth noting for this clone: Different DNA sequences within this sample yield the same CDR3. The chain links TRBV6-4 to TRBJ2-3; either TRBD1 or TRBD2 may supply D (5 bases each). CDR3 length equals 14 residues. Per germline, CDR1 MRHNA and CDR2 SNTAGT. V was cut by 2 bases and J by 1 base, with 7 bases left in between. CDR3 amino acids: CASSDGGGTDTQYF. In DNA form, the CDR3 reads TGTGCCAGCAGTGACGGGGGAGGCACAGATACGCAGTATTTT.